This is a list of T cell receptor beta chains from one sample in a study of cytomegalovirus exposure and HLA in healthy donors. Here immunoSEQ multiplex PCR was the method, and the copy in TCRdb shows in-frame clones only, minus some. The table has roughly 150,000 clones, around 82% seen once. The sample was PBMCs. The source of these receptors is a man aged 30 to 39 in good health and CMV-seronegative. Each CDR3 is given without its conserved first and last residue. The order of the fields is V gene, CDR3 protein.

>TRBV12-1
ASSFPGDSYNEQF
>TRBV28
ASSPFLRTVWYGYT
>TRBV7-2
ASSGLTSSYNEQF
>TRBV5-6
ASSLEQGVHFSGNTIY
>TRBV10-3
AISEPAGEGGTEAF
>TRBV7-8
ASSLVRGSYNSPLH
>TRBV5-6
ASSSMGHQETQY
>TRBV6-1
ASSRTEYQETQY
>TRBV29-1
SVETGLDTGELF
>TRBV19
ASGRQYRRGDTEAF
>TRBV6-1
ASSESIAGGPYQETQY
>TRBV6-1
ASIVVGGDTEAF
>TRBV18
ASSPPTGTVYGYT
>TRBV10-1
ASSECGLAGDGTGELF
>TRBV6-1
ASNGLGAAYNEQF
>TRBV5-1
ASSNGLAPDTQY
>TRBV11-3
ASSLKTGLNTGELF
>TRBV6-5
ASSYLAGARHNEQF
>TRBV27
ASSQTLTGRNEKLF
>TRBV10-3
AIRQVGGNTIY
>TRBV5-5
ASSPRVRTDSYEQY
>TRBV2
ASRTLRQGNIQY
>TRBV18
ASSPRLAASTDTQY
>TRBV11-2
ASSLGLAQPQH
>TRBV19
ASSIGGNYGYT
>TRBV5-4
ASSLGQGNTDTQY
>TRBV11-3
ASSLAGWGTDTQY
>TRBV5-1
ASSLDSSRNTDTQY
>TRBV6-1
ASSGLGGGRSIWNEQF
>TRBV19
ASSRAGAPYEQY
>TRBV10-3
AISESIGVANYGYT
>TRBV5-1
ASSPAAGEETQY
>TRBV14
ASSQRSTENTEAF
>TRBV7-9
SSSLRHGTESYEQY
>TRBV12-5
ASGPPFSSYGYT
>TRBV28
ASSLEAGEITEQF
>TRBV28
ASSHGGSNQPQH
>TRBV29-1
SVVVGGSYNEQF
>TRBV4-3
ASSQDGLAGGRGADTQY
>TRBV19
ASSMTGGGNTIY
>TRBV25-1
ASSEAGTGQDYGYT
>TRBV4-1
ASSQDRLAGARETQY
>TRBV5-4
ASSIITRTGIHQPQH
>TRBV6-5
ASSYSRDSSNQPQH
>TRBV5-6
ASSLVPGGASEAF
>TRBV5-1
ASSYAASDTYNEQF
>TRBV30
AWSQGPIYT
>TRBV5-1
ASSLVGGSSYNEQF
>TRBV5-1
ASEKAGGTDTQY
>TRBV7-2
ASRPRLAGGIDTQY
>TRBV21-1
ASPDPGGTEAF
>TRBV5-1
ASSLGTERVGSYNEQF
>TRBV2
ASSEDRAGSYEQY
>TRBV6-5
ASRSTGFYEQY
>TRBV11-3
ASKQGGPGELF